The 5 T cell receptor beta chains below were found in one sample sequenced in a study of identical twins. TCRdb reanalysed the 5' RACE reads using MiXCR and keeps one entry per CDR3 protein. Of hundreds of thousands of distinct CDR3 sequences in the sample, roughly 9.4% are singletons; the top ten hold 5.1%. The source material was memory (CD45RO+) T cells sorted from blood. Receptors originate from a woman in her late teens or twenties in good health.

The chain has TRBV4-1 and TRBJ2-2; no clear D gene. Germline V CDR1 and CDR2: MGHRA, YSYEKL. The V end lost 4 bases, the J end lost 1 base, and 7 bases lay between the germline ends. This CDR3 spans 14 amino acids. The CDR3: CASSLHGNTGELFF. CDR3 coding DNA: TGCGCCAGCAGCCTACACGGGAACACCGGGGAGCTGTTTTTT.

This rearrangement joins TRBV20-1 to TRBJ1-1; unclear D gene. Germline assignment: CDR1 DFQATT and CDR2 SNEGSKA (reference sequence). This CDR3 has 13 amino acids. Trimming left V 0 bases short and J 3 bases short, with 8 bases between. CDR3 sequence: CSAREPGDTEAFF. The CDR3 DNA sequence: TGCAGTGCTAGAGAACCCGGGGACACTGAAGCTTTCTTT.

This clonotype has a count of ten or more. The chain has TRBV20-1 and TRBJ2-5, with 8 bases that match TRBD1. This CDR3 comprises 17 residues. V dropped 0 bases and J dropped 1; count of bases not matched to a gene: 10. CDR1 is DFQATT and CDR2 is SNEGSKA in the germline V gene (reference sequence). CDR3 protein: CSARDPGQGRGQETQYF. Here the CDR3 DNA reads TGCAGTGCTAGAGACCCCGGACAGGGAAGGGGCCAAGAGACCCAGTACTTC.

This clonotype was picked up a small number of times. The chain recombines TRBV6-1 with TRBJ2-1; TRBD2 matches at 11 bases. CDR1 is MNHNS and CDR2 is SASEGT in the germline V gene. There are 14 residues in the CDR3. With V trimmed by 5 bases and J by 6 bases, 3 bases remained unmatched. The CDR3 reads CASSPLAGGNEQFF. The CDR3 DNA reads as TGTGCCAGCAGTCCCCTAGCGGGAGGCAATGAGCAGTTCTTC.

In its sample, this clonotype was seen many times. This chain uses TRBV29-1 with TRBJ2-3; TRBD2 might be the D (6 bases). Trimming cost V 7 bases and J 9 bases, with 23 bases left between them. Per the germline V gene, CDR1 is SQVTM and CDR2 is ANQGSEA. The CDR3 sequence is 14 residues long. The CDR3 reads CSARGGGSLRTQYF. CDR3 DNA: TGCAGCGCACGTGGGGGAGGCAGCCTGCGGACGCAGTATTTT.